This T cell receptor beta chain was sequenced for a study of cytomegalovirus exposure and HLA in healthy donors (dated by TCRdb to about 2017). Background on the whole study: An earlier analysis of about 530 of the donors reported about 300 Gb of sequence data and 100 million to 120 million unique TCR beta sequences obtained from 180 million or so T cells. Rather than drawing on any new phenotypic data, the later analysis identified candidate immune exposures from TCR beta sequences and the way those sequences occurred across donors. Genome-wide SNP genotypes for about three fifths of the roughly 670 donors were used in a later genetic analysis, which treated that subset as a discovery cohort. A later analysis re-analyzed previously published TCR beta repertoires from 550 to 700 donors and added high-resolution HLA genotyping to study TCR occurrence patterns. Alongside the repertoire data, information on donor age, sex, ethnicity and CMV serostatus was compiled. Every repertoire in the discovery cohort had been generated on one and the same sequencing platform. Class I and class II HLA loci were covered by the typing at four-digit resolution. The study aimed to test whether signatures of past pathogen exposure could be identified by cataloging public T cell receptors. Of the roughly 400 genotyped donors, 80% to 90% were placed in the genetic ancestry cluster associated with self-reported Caucasian donors. Because of strong linkage in the cohort, 5 or 6 DR-DQ haplotypes were treated as single units for association and clustering. The number of typed donors differed by locus: about 620-640 for A, B, C, DRB1 and DQB1; 522 for DQA1; approximately 610 for DPA1; and around 470 for DPB1. Among about 410 genotyped donors of the cohort, an average of around 240,000 unique TCR beta nucleotide sequences was sequenced per donor, of which about 19% were non-productive. The study combined high-throughput TCR immunosequencing, statistical association of individual TCRs with disease status, and machine learning to predict cytomegalovirus infection status. An early release covering 550 to 650 HLA-typed donors comprised about 300 gigabases of sequencing data and approximately 85 million unique TCR sequences. In addition to the first cohort of 500 to 850 subjects, a separate validation cohort of some 120 different subjects was used. An earlier analysis of several hundred of the donors used high-throughput TCR beta sequencing to judge whether each TCR beta V gene segment behaved as functional or pseudogenic. The study used immunosequencing to profile the T cell repertoires of 600 to 850 subjects and linked those repertoires to cytomegalovirus serostatus. Study-wide conclusions, independent of this receptor: Strong co-occurrence of HLA alleles, especially DR and DQ, made assigning TCR associations to individual alleles difficult. Compared with equally common non-associated chains, HLA-associated TCR beta chains in a later analysis were more clonally expanded and had lower generation probabilities. An earlier analysis of 450 to 750 of the donors showed that most TCR beta V segments appeared in productive rearrangements either about 87% or about 30% of the time, which broadly matched IMGT annotations. A total of 150 or so TCR beta chains were listed by the study as associated with cytomegalovirus. Most CMV-associated TCR beta chains appeared to be HLA-restricted in a later analysis, and the HLA associations seemed to be driven largely by CMV exposure. Because HLA typing was unavailable for some donors at each locus, only the typed subset was used in association tests. It was suggested by the authors that the approach could potentially be generalized to other disease states and immunological phenotypes. A cluster of highly shared sequence variants was judged likely to be a technical artifact of the sequencing pipeline. Because counts were too low, 15 or so rarely observed V segments, including chromosome 9 orphons, were excluded from the earlier analysis of some 590 of the donors. A later analysis reported that several top co-occurrence clusters appeared linked to parvovirus B19, influenza, CMV and Epstein-Barr virus. The classifier was reported to diagnose cytomegalovirus status with high specificity and sensitivity in both the original and validation cohorts. Some IMGT-functional V segments, including TRBV6-2 and TRBV6-3, could not be told apart with the 87-base-pair reads, so those segments were excluded. While some public TCRs were present in many individuals, most TCR sequences turned up only very rarely across donors. Three of the identified cytomegalovirus-associated TCR beta chains were confirmed in vitro to be specific for cytomegalovirus antigens. In this cohort, only TCR beta chains were sequenced, and detectable features were limited by the absence of alpha or paired-chain data. A further reported finding was that TCR beta sequences accurately predicted the HLA-A and HLA-B alleles for most subjects in the first cohort. Correlated functional status among segregating V segments might reflect linkage disequilibrium, but an unknown experimental factor could not be ruled out. Immune exposure information for the cohort was limited to CMV serostatus. In a later genetic analysis, a missense DCLRE1C variant was associated with V-gene and J-gene trimming of TCR beta chains, and the association was replicated in an independent cohort. A later analysis associated 17,000 or so TCR beta sequences with specific HLA alleles at a false discovery rate of 0.05. Sequencing depth was assumed to be roughly uniform across donors in the presence/absence analyses, though that assumption may not hold. Compared with the approximately 600-donor mean, donors in an Asian-associated ancestry cluster had fewer N-insertions in productive TCRs, according to a later genetic analysis. In a later analysis, TCR association rates were found to vary across HLA loci, with the most associated TCRs seen for DRB1 alleles and the fewest for HLA-C alleles.

V is cut by 1 base and J by 7 bases, and the space between the germline ends is 10 bases. There are 13 amino acids in the CDR3, from cysteine to phenylalanine inclusive. The read is trimmed to its CDR3 DNA, 39 bases read in frame from base 1. Reading the germline V gene (reference sequence) gives CDR1 SEHNR and CDR2 FQNEAQ. Remarks on this clone: The antigen it recognizes is unknown. No much larger clone is present one base from it, and per-base qualities are unavailable.

In total, roughly 670 healthy bone marrow donors made up the cohort. Cohort members were all nominally healthy when sampled, although unrecorded immune exposures were likely present. The donor was CMV seropositive and was included in the group of 250 to 350 seropositive cohort members. Every donor gave a peripheral blood sample, and the peripheral blood mononuclear cells from that sample were used for TCR beta sequencing. The Qiagen DNeasy Blood Extraction Kit was used to extract genomic DNA from the blood cell samples. To prepare the library, the immunoSEQ multiplex PCR assay was applied. The multiplex PCR relied on a mix of 60 forward primers for TCR Vbeta segments and 13 reverse primers for TCR Jbeta segments. A multiplex PCR assay on genomic DNA amplified the CDR3 region of rearranged TCR beta genes. The Illumina HiSeq System was used to sequence the amplified TCR beta libraries as 87-base-pair reads. On the authors' methods: A later analysis tallied 80 million to 95 million unique TCR beta chains across the 666 repertoires, and approximately 12 million of those chains were shared by two or more donors. A nearest-neighbor algorithm error-corrected the raw reads and collapsed the reads into unique sequences, merging closely related sequences to remove PCR and sequencing errors. Alignment of CDR3 sequences to IMGT reference sequences was used to assign V, D and J gene segments. Each retained sequence needed at least a six-nucleotide match to both a V gene segment and a J gene segment. A rearrangement counted as productive if the CDR3 had no stop codons and remained in frame with V and J, and every other rearrangement counted as non-productive. CDR3 was defined by IMGT convention, running from the second conserved V-encoded cysteine to the conserved J-encoded phenylalanine. The earlier analysis of 587 of the donors excluded any sequence lacking an unambiguous match to a single V gene segment. In an earlier analysis of a few hundred of the donors, a V segment was called functional when productive rearrangements were above 56.7%, and segregating when the standard deviation between donors exceeded 5%. A statistical classification framework was built for diagnosing cytomegalovirus status from the catalog of TCR beta chain sequences. In a later analysis, V and J genes were assigned by comparing TCR nucleotide sequences against IMGT/GENE-DB human TR gene sequences. Using the TCRdist pipeline, a later analysis assigned CDR3 sequences along with most-parsimonious VDJ recombination scenarios. In a later analysis, every TCR beta chain was defined by the combination of its CDR3 amino acid sequence and its V-gene family, and reads without a unique V-gene family were dropped. In a later analysis, nearly 600 highly shared, low-generation-probability nucleotide sequences were removed to address suspected cross-contamination and a sequencing artifact. A later analysis calculated a clonal expansion index for each public chain from normalized within-repertoire ranks of inferred template counts. In a later analysis, generation probabilities were computed using a VDJ recombination model fitted to out-of-frame rearrangements, and the results were checked against IGoR. In a later analysis, hypergeometric tests were used to score TCR-TCR, TCR-HLA and TCR-CMV co-occurrence, with a repertoire-size bias correction applied to TCR pairs. In a later analysis, false discovery rates were estimated by permuting HLA or CMV assignments 20 times. A later analysis grouped co-occurring TCRs with DBSCAN, adding TCRdist sequence similarity when clustering within HLA-allele-positive subsets. For co-occurrence clustering, repertoires with fewer than 30,000 or more than 120,000 public chains were excluded, along with about five repertoires with anomalous nucleotide sharing. Drawn from immuneACCESS, this table holds only the in-frame rearrangements with V and J called that TCRdb kept. Clones are partly lost; checked studies trace under half to an unresolved V gene and leave the rest unexplained. V, J and clone size are taken as reported in that table, and D and trimming were inferred from the DNA itself. Across this sample there are over 150,000 clones, with 73% seen only once. The ten largest clones take up approximately 5.1% of the sample.

The specimen sequenced was PBMCs. The sequence derives from a woman aged 18-30 years in good health and CMV-seropositive. The receptor chain draws on TRBV7-9 and TRBJ1-2; no confident D gene assignment can be made. The CDR3 reads CASSLVLASGYTF. The sequenced DNA: TGTGCCAGCAGCTTAGTTCTGGCTAGTGGCTACACCTTC.